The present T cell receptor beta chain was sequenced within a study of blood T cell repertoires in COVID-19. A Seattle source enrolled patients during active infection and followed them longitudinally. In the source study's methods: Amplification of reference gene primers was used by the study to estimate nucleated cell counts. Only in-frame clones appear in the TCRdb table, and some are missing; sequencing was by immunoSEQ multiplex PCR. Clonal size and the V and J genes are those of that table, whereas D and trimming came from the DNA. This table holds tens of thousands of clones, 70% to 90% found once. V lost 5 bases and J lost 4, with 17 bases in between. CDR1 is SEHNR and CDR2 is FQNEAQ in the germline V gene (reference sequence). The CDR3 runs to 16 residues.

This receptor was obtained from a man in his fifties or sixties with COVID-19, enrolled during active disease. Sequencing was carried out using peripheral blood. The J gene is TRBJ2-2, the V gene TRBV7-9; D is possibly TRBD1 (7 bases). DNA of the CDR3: TGTGCCAGCAGCCGACCGCGACAGGGAGGCACCGGGGAGCTGTTTTTT. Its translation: CASSRPRQGGTGELFF.